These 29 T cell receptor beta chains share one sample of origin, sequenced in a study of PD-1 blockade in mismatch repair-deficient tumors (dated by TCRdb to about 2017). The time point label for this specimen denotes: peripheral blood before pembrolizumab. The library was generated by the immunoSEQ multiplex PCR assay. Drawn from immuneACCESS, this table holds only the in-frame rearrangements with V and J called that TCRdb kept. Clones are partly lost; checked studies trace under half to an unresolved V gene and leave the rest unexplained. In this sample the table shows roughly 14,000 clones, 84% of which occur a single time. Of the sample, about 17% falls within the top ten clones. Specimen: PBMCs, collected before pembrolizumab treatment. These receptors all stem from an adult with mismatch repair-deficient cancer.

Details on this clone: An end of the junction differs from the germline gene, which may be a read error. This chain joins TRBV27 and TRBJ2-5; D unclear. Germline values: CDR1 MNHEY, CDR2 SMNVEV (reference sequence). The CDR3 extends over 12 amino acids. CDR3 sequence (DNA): TGTGCCAGCAGTGGAAACCAGGAGACCCAGTACTTC. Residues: CASSGNQETQYF.

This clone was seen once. CDR3 loop: CASSAGVGENIQYF. The CDR3 DNA reads as TGTGCCAGCTCAGCGGGAGTGGGAGAAAACATTCAGTACTTC. This chain joins TRBV9 and TRBJ2-4; 8 bases fit TRBD2. Germline V CDR1 and CDR2: SGDLS, YYNGEE. Trimming at V came to 7 bases and at J to 5 bases, leaving 8 bases not matched to a gene. The CDR3 covers 14 residues.

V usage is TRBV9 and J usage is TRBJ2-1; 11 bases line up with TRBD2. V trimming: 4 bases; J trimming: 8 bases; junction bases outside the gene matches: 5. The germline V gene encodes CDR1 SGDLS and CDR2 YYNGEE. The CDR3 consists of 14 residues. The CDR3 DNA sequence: TGTGCCAGCAGCCTAGCGGGAGGCCCCTATGAGCAGTTCTTC. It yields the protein CASSLAGGPYEQFF.

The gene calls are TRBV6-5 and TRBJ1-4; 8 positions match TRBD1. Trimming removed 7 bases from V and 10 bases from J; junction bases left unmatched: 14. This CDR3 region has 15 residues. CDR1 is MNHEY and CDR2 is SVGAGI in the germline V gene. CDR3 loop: CASTRLQGGSGKLFF. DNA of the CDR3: TGTGCCAGCACCCGCCTACAGGGGGGGTCCGGAAAACTGTTTTTT.

The CDR3 is CAWNRLAGSYEQYF. The CDR3 region has the DNA TGTGCCTGGAATCGACTAGCGGGGTCCTACGAGCAGTACTTC. The V call is TRBV30, the J call TRBJ2-7, with 11 bases identical to TRBD2. In germline, CDR1 is GTSNPN, CDR2 SVGIG (reference sequence). The CDR3 is 14 amino acids. The V segment lost 4 bases and the J segment 1 base; nucleotides outside the gene matches: 3. The full variable domain, its missing parts supplied by reference TRBV30 and TRBJ2-7, is SQTIHQWPATLVQPVGSPLSLECTVEGTSNPNLYWYRQAAGRGLQLLFYSVGIGQISSEVPQNLSASRPQDRQFILSSKKLLLSDSGFYLCAWNRLAGSYEQYFGPGTRLTVT.

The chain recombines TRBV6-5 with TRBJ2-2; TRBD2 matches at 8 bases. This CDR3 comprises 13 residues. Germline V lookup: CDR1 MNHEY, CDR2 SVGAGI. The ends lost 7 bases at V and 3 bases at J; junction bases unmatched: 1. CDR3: CASNGRDTGELFF. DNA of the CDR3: TGTGCCAGCAACGGGAGGGACACCGGGGAGCTGTTTTTT.

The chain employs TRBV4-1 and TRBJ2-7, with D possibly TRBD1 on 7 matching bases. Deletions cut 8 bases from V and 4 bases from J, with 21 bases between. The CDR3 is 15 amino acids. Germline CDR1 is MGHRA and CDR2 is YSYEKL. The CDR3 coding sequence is TGCGCCAGCGCTACGTTCCAGGGGGAGGCGTACGAGCAGTACTTC. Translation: CASATFQGEAYEQYF.

CDR3: CSVDREGSTGELFF. The CDR3 DNA reads TGCAGCGTTGATCGTGAAGGTAGCACCGGGGAGCTGTTTTTT. The rearrangement joins TRBV29-1 to TRBJ2-2; D gene unclear. Deletions cut 3 bases from V and 4 bases from J, with 12 bases between. Germline CDR1 is SQVTM and CDR2 is ANQGSEA. The CDR3 is 14 amino acids.

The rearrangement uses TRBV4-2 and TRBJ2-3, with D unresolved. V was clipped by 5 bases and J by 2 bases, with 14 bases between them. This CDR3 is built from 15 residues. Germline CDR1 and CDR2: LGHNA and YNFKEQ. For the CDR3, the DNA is TGTGCCAGCAGCGGGGAACTGGCACACACAGATACGCAGTATTTT. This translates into CASSGELAHTDTQYF.

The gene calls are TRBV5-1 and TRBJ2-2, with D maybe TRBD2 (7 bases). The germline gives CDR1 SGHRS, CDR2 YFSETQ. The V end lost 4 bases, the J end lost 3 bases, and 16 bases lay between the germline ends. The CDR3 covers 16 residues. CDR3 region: CASSPEGGAYTGELFF. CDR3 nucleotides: TGCGCCAGCAGCCCCGAGGGGGGGGCCTACACCGGGGAGCTGTTTTTT.

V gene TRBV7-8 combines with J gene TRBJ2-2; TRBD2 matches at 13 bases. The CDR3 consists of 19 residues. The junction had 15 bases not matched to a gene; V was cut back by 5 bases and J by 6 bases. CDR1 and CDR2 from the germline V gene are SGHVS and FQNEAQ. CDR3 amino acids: CASSPTRIRTSGSSGELFF. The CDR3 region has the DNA TGTGCCAGCAGCCCAACCCGAATTAGGACTAGCGGGAGTTCCGGGGAGCTGTTTTTT.

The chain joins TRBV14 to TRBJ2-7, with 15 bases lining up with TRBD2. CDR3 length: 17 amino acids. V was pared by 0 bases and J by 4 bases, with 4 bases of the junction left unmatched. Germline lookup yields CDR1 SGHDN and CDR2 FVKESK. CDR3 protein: CASSQEVGTSGRYEQYF. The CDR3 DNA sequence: TGTGCCAGCAGCCAAGAAGTAGGGACTAGCGGGAGGTACGAGCAGTACTTC.

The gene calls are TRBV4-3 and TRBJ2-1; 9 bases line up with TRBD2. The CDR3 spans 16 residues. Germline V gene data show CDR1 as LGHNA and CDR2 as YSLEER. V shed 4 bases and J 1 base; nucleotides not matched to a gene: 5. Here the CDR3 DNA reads TGCGCCAGCAGCCTTTCGACTAGCGGTTCCTACAATGAGCAGTTCTTC. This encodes CASSLSTSGSYNEQFF.

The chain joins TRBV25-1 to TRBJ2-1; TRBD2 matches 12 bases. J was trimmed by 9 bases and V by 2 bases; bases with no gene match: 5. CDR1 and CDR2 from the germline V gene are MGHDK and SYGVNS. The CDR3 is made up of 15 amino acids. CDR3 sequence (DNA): TGTGCCAGCAGTGAACGGCTAGCGGGAGGGTCTGAGCAGTTCTTC. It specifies CASSERLAGGSEQFF.

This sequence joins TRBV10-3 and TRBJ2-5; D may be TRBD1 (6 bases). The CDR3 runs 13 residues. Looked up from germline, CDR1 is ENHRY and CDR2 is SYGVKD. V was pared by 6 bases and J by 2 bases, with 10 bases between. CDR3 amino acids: CAISPQGQETQYF. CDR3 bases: TGTGCCATCAGCCCACAGGGACAAGAGACCCAGTACTTC.

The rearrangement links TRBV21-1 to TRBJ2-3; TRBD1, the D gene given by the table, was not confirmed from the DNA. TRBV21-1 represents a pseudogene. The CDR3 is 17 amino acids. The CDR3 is CASSKAPGTGGTDTQYF. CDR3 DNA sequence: TGTGCCAGCAGCAAGGCACCCGGGACAGGGGGCACAGATACGCAGTATTTT.

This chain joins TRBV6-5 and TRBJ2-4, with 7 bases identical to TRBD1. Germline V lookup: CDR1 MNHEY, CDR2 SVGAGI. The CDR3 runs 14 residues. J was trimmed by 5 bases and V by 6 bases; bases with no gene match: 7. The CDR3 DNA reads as TGTGCCAGCAGGATGGACAGGATGCAAAACATTCAGTACTTC. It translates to CASRMDRMQNIQYF.

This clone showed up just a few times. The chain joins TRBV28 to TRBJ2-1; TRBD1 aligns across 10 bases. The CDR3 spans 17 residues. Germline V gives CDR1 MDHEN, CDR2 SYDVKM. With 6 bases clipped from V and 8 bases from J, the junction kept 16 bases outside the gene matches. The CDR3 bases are TGTGCCAGCAGGGAACTATCGGACAGGGGGTATGGCGATGAGCAGTTCTTC. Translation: CASRELSDRGYGDEQFF.

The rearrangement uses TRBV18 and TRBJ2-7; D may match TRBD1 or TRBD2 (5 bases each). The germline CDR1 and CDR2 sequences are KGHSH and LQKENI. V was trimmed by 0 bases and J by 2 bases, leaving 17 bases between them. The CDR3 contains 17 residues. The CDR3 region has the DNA TGTGCCAGCTCACCACCCCCGGGGACCGGCCTCCCCTACGAGCAGTACTTC. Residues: CASSPPPGTGLPYEQYF.

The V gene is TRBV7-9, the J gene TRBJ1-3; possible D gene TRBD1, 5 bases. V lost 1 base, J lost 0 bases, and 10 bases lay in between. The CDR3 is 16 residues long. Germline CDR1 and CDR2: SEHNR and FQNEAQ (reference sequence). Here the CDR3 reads CASSLGRGGSGNTIYF. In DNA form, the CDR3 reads TGTGCCAGCAGCTTAGGTCGGGGGGGCTCTGGAAACACCATATATTTT.

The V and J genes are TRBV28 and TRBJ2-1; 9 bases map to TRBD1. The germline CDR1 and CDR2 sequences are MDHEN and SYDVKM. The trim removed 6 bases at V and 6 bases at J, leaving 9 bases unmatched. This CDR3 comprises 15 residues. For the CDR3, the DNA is TGTGCCAGCAGAAGCCGGGGACAGGGAAGCAATGAGCAGTTCTTC. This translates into CASRSRGQGSNEQFF.

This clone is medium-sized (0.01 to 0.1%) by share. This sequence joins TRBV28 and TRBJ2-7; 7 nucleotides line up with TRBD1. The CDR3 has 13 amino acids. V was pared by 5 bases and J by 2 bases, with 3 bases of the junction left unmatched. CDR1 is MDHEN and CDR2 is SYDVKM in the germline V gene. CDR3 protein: CASSPTGAYEQYF. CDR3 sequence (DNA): TGTGCCAGCAGTCCCACAGGGGCCTACGAGCAGTACTTC.

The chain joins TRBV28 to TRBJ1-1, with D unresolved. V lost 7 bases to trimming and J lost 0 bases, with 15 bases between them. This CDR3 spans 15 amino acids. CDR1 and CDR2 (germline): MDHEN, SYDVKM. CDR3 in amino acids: CASTGTVGVNTEAFF. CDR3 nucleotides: TGTGCCAGCACTGGAACGGTTGGGGTGAACACTGAAGCTTTCTTT.

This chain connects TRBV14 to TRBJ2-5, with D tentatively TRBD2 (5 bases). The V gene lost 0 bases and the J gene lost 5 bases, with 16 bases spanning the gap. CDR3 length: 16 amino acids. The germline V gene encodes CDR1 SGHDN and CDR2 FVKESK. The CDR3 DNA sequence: TGTGCCAGCAGCCAAGATAGGTGGGCTAGCTCGGAGACCCAGTACTTC. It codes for CASSQDRWASSETQYF.

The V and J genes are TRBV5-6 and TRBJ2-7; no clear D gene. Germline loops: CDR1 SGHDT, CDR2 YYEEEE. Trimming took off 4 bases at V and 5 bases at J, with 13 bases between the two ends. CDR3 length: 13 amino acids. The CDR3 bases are TGTGCCAGCAGCCGTATCGGTCGGGACGAGCAGTACTTC. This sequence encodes CASSRIGRDEQYF.

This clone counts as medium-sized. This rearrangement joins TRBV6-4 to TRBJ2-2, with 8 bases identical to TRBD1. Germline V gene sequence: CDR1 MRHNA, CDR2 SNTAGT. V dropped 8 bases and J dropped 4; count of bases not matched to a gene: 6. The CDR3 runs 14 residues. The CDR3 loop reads CASSSDRGTGELFF. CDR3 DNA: TGTGCCAGCTCCTCAGACAGGGGCACCGGGGAGCTGTTTTTT.

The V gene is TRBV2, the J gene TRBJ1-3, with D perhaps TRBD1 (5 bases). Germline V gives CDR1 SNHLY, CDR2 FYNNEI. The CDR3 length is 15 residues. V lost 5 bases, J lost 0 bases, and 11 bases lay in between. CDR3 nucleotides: TGTGCCAGCAGTAAAGACAGTTACTCTGGAAACACCATATATTTT. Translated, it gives CASSKDSYSGNTIYF.

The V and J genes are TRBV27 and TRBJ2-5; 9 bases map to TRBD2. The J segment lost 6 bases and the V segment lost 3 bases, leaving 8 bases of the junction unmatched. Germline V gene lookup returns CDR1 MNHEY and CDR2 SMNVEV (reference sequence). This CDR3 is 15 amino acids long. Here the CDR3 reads CASSLGSGRFQTQYF. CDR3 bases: TGTGCCAGCAGTTTGGGTAGCGGGAGATTCCAGACCCAGTACTTC.

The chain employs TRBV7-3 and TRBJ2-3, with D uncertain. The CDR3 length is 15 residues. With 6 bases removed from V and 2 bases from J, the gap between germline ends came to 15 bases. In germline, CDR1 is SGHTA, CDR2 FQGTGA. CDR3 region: CASSARGRYTDTQYF. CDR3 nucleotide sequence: TGTGCCAGCAGTGCCCGTGGGCGGTACACAGATACGCAGTATTTT.